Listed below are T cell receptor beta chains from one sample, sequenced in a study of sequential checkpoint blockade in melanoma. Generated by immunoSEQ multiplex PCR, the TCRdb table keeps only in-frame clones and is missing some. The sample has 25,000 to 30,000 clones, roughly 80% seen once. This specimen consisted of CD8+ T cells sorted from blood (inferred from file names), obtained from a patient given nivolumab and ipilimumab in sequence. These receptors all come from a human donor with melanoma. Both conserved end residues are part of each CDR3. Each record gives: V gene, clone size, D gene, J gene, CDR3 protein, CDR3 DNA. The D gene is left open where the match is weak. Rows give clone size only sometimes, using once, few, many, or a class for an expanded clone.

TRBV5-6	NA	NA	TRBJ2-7	CASSLTPAGYEQYF	TGTGCCAGCAGCTTGACCCCGGCGGGTTACGAGCAGTACTTC
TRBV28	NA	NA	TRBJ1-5	CASSLGGVNQPQHF	TGTGCCAGCAGTTTAGGAGGGGTCAATCAGCCCCAGCATTTT
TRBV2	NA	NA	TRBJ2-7	CASRLGASEWNEQYF	TGTGCCAGCAGACTCGGGGCTAGCGAGTGGAACGAGCAGTACTTC
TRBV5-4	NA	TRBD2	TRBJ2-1	CASSQEPAGGNEQFF	TGTGCCAGCAGCCAAGAGCCAGCGGGGGGTAATGAGCAGTTCTTC
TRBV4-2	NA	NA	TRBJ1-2	CASSQDWVQGAGYTF	TGTGCCAGCAGCCAAGATTGGGTACAGGGAGCCGGCTACACCTTC
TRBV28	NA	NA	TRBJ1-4	CASRVSWGQNEKLFF	TGTGCCAGCAGAGTTTCTTGGGGGCAGAATGAAAAACTGTTTTTT
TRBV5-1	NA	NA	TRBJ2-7	CASSLEAGSYEQYF	TGCGCCAGCAGCTTGGAAGCAGGCAGCTACGAGCAGTACTTC
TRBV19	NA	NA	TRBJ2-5	CASSSYATDQETQYF	TGTGCCAGTAGTTCGTATGCGACAGACCAAGAGACCCAGTACTTC
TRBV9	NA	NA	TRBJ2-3	CASSRGRGTTDTQYF	TGTGCCAGCAGCCGGGGCAGGGGAACCACAGATACGCAGTATTTT
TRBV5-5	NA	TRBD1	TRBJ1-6	CASRPWGDSSPLHF	TGTGCCAGCCGCCCGTGGGGGGACAGTTCACCCCTCCACTTT
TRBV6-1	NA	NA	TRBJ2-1	CASSEVMLRGTYNEQFF	TGTGCCAGCAGTGAAGTGATGCTGCGGGGAACCTACAATGAGCAGTTCTTC
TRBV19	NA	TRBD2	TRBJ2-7	CASSIGAGVQSYEQYF	TGTGCCAGTAGTATAGGAGCGGGGGTTCAATCCTACGAGCAGTACTTC
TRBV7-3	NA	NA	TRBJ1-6	CASTLARSGPRSPLHF	TGTGCCAGCACCCTAGCGAGGTCAGGGCCTCGGTCACCCCTCCACTTT
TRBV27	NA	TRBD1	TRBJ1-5	CASSLQGAGQPQHF	TGTGCCAGCAGTCTACAGGGGGCAGGTCAGCCCCAGCATTTT
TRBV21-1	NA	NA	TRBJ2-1	CASRRRLATPSDNEQFF	TGTGCCAGCAGAAGGCGGCTAGCTACACCTTCCGACAATGAGCAGTTCTTC
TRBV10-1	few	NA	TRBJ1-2	CASSRGCDYGYTF	TGCGCCAGCAGTAGGGGGTGTGACTATGGCTACACCTTC
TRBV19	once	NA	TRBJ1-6	CASSIVWATNSPLHF	TGTGCCAGTAGTATAGTGTGGGCCACTAATTCACCCCTCCACTTT
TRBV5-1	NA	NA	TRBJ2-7	CASSHNSYEQYF	TGCGCCAGCAGCCACAACTCCTACGAGCAGTACTTC
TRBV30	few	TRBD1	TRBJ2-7	CAWSGGQGTYEQYF	TGTGCCTGGAGCGGGGGACAGGGAACCTACGAGCAGTACTTC
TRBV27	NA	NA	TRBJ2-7	CASSTGSNEQYF	TGTGCCAGCAGCACAGGGTCCAACGAGCAGTACTTC
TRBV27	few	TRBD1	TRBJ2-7	CASSPRTGLVFEQYF	TGTGCCAGCAGTCCCAGGACAGGGTTGGTCTTTGAGCAGTACTTC
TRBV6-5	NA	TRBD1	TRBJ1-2	CASSSYRGEPGYTF	TGTGCCAGCAGTTCCTACAGGGGGGAGCCTGGCTACACCTTC
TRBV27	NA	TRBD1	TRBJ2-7	CASSFGTGGYEQYF	TGTGCCAGCAGTTTTGGGACAGGGGGCTACGAGCAGTACTTC
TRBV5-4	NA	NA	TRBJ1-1	CASSLEGPKAVVTEAFF	TGTGCCAGCAGCTTGGAGGGGCCTAAGGCCGTTGTAACTGAAGCTTTCTTT
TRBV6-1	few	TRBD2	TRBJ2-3	CASSGLAGRADTQYF	TGTGCCAGCAGCGGACTAGCGGGGAGAGCAGATACGCAGTATTTT
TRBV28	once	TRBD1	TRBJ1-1	CASSYTGGLVEAFF	TGTGCCAGCAGTTACACAGGGGGTTTGGTGGAGGCTTTCTTT
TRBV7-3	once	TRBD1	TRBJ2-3	CASSLAGGSPDTQYF	TGTGCCAGCAGCTTAGCAGGGGGCAGTCCAGATACGCAGTATTTT
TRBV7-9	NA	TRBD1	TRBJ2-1	CASSNRDRGVDEQFF	TGTGCCAGCAGCAACCGGGACAGGGGGGTCGATGAGCAGTTCTTC
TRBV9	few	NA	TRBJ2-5	CASSVGAKETQYF	TGTGCCAGCAGCGTAGGGGCTAAAGAGACCCAGTACTTC
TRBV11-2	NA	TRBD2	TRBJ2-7	CASSLGLAGAYEQYF	TGTGCCAGCAGCTTAGGACTAGCGGGGGCCTACGAGCAGTACTTC
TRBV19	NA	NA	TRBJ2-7	CATTAGSRGIYEQYF	TGTGCCACCACGGCAGGGAGCAGGGGCATATACGAGCAGTACTTC
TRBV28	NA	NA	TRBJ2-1	CASSFSGLYNEQFF	TGTGCCAGCAGTTTCTCAGGACTCTACAATGAGCAGTTCTTC
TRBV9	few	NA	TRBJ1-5	CASSVGGRQPQHF	TGTGCCAGCAGCGTAGGAGGAAGGCAGCCCCAGCATTTT
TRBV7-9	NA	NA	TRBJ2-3	CASSRQSTDTQYF	TGTGCCAGCAGCCGACAAAGCACAGATACGCAGTATTTT
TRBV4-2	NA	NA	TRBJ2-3	CASSQDEGRADTQYF	TGTGCCAGCAGCCAAGATGAGGGTAGGGCAGATACGCAGTATTTT
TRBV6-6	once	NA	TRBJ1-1	CASSYTRSGWETEAFF	TGTGCCAGCAGTTACACGAGATCCGGGTGGGAGACTGAAGCTTTCTTT
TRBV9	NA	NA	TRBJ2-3	CASSSRTDRADTQYF	TGTGCCAGCAGCTCCCGGACAGACCGAGCGGATACGCAGTATTTT
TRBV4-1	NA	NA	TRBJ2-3	CASSQDWGGRADTQYF	TGCGCCAGCAGCCAAGATTGGGGGGGGCGGGCAGATACGCAGTATTTT
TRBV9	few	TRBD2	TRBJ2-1	CASSVGGGGTNEQFF	TGTGCCAGCAGCGTAGGCGGCGGGGGGACCAATGAGCAGTTCTTC
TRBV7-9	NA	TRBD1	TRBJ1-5	CASSLDVEDRGLFLSPQHF	TGTGCCAGCAGCTTAGATGTTGAAGACAGGGGCCTCTTCTTATCGCCCCAGCATTTT
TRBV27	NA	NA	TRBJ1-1	CASSLTEGTEAFF	TGTGCCAGCAGTTTAACGGAGGGGACTGAAGCTTTCTTT
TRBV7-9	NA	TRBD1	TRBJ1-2	CASSSNQGQGDNYGYTF	TGTGCCAGCAGCTCGAATCAAGGACAGGGGGACAACTATGGCTACACCTTC
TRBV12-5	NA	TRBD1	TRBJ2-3	CASGQTGIPTDTQYF	TGTGCTAGTGGCCAGACAGGGATTCCCACAGATACGCAGTATTTT
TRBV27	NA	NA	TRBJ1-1	CASTFGQQAFF	TGTGCCAGCACCTTCGGACAGCAAGCTTTCTTT
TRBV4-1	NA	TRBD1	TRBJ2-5	CASSQEFGQGFHSEQYF	TGCGCCAGCAGCCAAGAATTCGGACAGGGGTTTCATTCGGAGCAGTACTTC